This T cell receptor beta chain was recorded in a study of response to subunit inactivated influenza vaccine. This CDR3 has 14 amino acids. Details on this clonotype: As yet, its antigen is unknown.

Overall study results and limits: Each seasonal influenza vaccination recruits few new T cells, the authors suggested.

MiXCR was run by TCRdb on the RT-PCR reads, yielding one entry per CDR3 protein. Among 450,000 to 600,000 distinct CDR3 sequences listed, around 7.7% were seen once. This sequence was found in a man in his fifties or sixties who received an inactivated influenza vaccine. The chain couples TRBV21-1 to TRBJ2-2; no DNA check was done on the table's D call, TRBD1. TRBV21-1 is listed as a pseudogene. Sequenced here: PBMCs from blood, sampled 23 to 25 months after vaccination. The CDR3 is CASPQGVNTGELFF. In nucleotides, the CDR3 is TGTGCCAGTCCACAGGGGGTGAACACCGGGGAGCTGTTTTTT.